In this sample, the clone carrying this T cell receptor beta chain turned up many times. Its matching antigen is unknown. The ends lost 1 base at V and 3 bases at J; junction bases unmatched: 7. The CDR3 is 17 amino acids. Germline assignment: CDR1 SGHVS and CDR2 FNYEAQ. Samples came from axillary lymph nodes draining the breast cancer. This record belongs to a study of breast tumors, draining lymph nodes, adjacent tissues. Study-level results: Tumor TCR diversity was below lymph nodes but above nontumor tissue. Luminal-like breast cancer showed significantly greater tumor-nontumor repertoire similarity than basal-like breast cancer did.

MiXCR was run by TCRdb on the multiplex PCR reads, yielding one entry per CDR3 protein. The sample gives approximately 170,000 distinct CDR3 sequences, 33% of which show up once; about 4% is in the top ten. This TCR was sampled from a female donor with breast cancer. Some clones in this sample may be carry-over from other donors' samples. This chain connects TRBV7-6 to TRBJ2-2, with 8 bases fitting TRBD2. Sequencing was done on a sample of axillary lymph node tissue. The CDR3 here is CASSLDRTSSHTGELFF. DNA of the CDR3: TGTGCCAGCAGCTTAGACCGGACTAGCTCGCACACCGGGGAGCTGTTTTTT.